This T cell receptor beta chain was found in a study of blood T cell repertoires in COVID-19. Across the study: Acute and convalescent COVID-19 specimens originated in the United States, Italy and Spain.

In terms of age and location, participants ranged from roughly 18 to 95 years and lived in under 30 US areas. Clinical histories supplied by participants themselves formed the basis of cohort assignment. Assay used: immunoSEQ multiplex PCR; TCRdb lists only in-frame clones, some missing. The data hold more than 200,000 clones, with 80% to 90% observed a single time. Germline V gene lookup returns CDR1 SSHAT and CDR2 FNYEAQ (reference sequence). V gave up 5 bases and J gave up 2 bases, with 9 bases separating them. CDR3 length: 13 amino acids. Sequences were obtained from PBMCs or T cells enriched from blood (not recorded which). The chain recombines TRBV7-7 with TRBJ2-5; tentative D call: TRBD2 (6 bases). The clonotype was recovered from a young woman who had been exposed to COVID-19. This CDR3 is CASSTGLQETQYF. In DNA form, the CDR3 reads TGTGCCAGCAGCACGGGACTTCAAGAGACCCAGTACTTC.